This section outlines one TCR beta chain sequence together with its context. Its antigen remains unidentified. Trimming shortened V by 3 bases and J by 4 bases, and 20 bases separated the two germline ends. Germline V gene data show CDR1 as SGHRS and CDR2 as YFSETQ. The CDR3 has 16 amino acids. This sample was included in a study of response to subunit inactivated influenza vaccine. Study-level results: Each seasonal flu vaccination may recruit only limited new T cells, authors suggested.

TCRdb analysed the RT-PCR reads with MiXCR anew, one entry per CDR3 protein. The repertoire holds around 190,000 distinct CDR3 sequences, with about 15% as singletons. This rearrangement joins TRBV5-1 to TRBJ2-7, with a possible D match to TRBD1 (6 bases). The receptor was isolated from a middle-aged man who received an inactivated influenza vaccine. The sequences come from CD8+ T cells sorted from PBMCs, collected 5 days after vaccination. CDR3 in DNA: TGCGCCAGCAGCTCCCAACCACCGGGACAAAAATACGAGCAGTACTTC. Translating gives CASSSQPPGQKYEQYF.